Below are 2 T cell receptor beta chains sequenced from a single sample in a study of long-term antiretroviral therapy in people with HIV. Run at survey level, the immunoSEQ assay was version v3.0. Method: immunoSEQ multiplex PCR; TCRdb's copy keeps in-frame clones and lacks some. The sample shows some 40,000 clones, approximately 89% of them seen only once. Source: unsorted PBMCs, taken 3.1 years after starting antiretroviral therapy. The receptors stem from a woman between 50 and 59 years old with HIV.

J is TRBJ1-1 and V is TRBV10-1; TRBD1 matches 7 bases. The V segment lost 4 bases and the J segment 4 bases; nucleotides outside the gene matches: 18. CDR1 and CDR2 from the germline V gene are WNHNN and SYGVQD (reference sequence). The CDR3 has 18 residues. The CDR3: CASSALRDRFKSSTEAFF. CDR3 DNA sequence: TGCGCCAGCAGTGCCTTAAGGGACAGATTTAAGTCGAGCACTGAAGCTTTCTTT.

CDR3 residues: CASSDGTSCRLDEQYF. CDR3 bases: TGTGCCAGCAGTGACGGGACTAGCTGTCGTTTGGACGAGCAGTACTTC. The rearrangement uses TRBV6-4 and TRBJ2-7; 9 bases are shared with TRBD2. The CDR3 spans 16 residues. Germline V CDR1 and CDR2: MRHNA, SNTAGT. Trimming removed 2 bases from V and 5 bases from J; junction bases left unmatched: 10.